This T cell receptor (beta chain) was found in a study of beta chain features in type 1 diabetes. This clone was seen a handful of times. The isolated RNA, all of it, was reverse transcribed, so expressed TCRB transcripts were what got sequenced. Sequencing used immunoSEQ multiplex PCR; TCRdb keeps in-frame clones, though not all of them. The sample shows about 230,000 clones, about 9.3% of them seen only once. The CDR3 has 15 residues. Trimming took off 5 bases at V and 0 bases at J, with 8 bases between the two ends. Germline-derived CDR1 and CDR2 are MNHNY and SVGAGI (reference sequence). The chain couples TRBV6-6 to TRBJ1-6, with TRBD1 as a possible D gene (6 bases). Source material: naive CD4+ T cells from blood. This TCR was sampled from a woman aged 18-29 years in good health. The CDR3 loop is CASSGGSSYNSPLHF. DNA of the CDR3: TGTGCCAGCAGTGGGGGCAGCTCCTATAATTCACCCCTCCACTTT.